The T cell receptor (beta chain) under discussion was sequenced for a study of OX40 agonist ivuxolimab in advanced cancers. Across the whole study: Prior checkpoint blockade (anti-PD-1, anti-PD-L1 or anti-CTLA-4) was permitted; about 40% had it. Overall study results and limits: Researchers report that CD8+ T cells had, on average, more expanded clones than CD4+. Blood T cells, both CD4+ and CD8+, expanded clonally by week 6 at 0.1 to 3.0 mg/kg.

Assay used: immunoSEQ multiplex PCR; TCRdb lists only in-frame clones, some missing. The table lists about 21,000 clones, around 85% of them singletons. Details on this clone: Its antigen is as yet unknown.

Trimming stripped 2 bases from V and 9 bases from J, with 13 bases between. Germline V gene lookup returns CDR1 SGHDN and CDR2 FVKESK. The CDR3 loop spans 13 amino acids. The rearrangement joins TRBV14 to TRBJ2-5; no reliable D call. The receptor was derived from an adult with an advanced solid tumor such as melanoma, head and neck, liver or kidney cancer. The sequenced sample was CD4+ or CD8+ T cells sorted from blood, obtained in a trial of the OX40 agonist ivuxolimab. For the CDR3, the DNA is TGTGCCAGCAGCCAATCCCTGGGATGGGCCCAGTACTTC. Residues: CASSQSLGWAQYF. Full variable domain (missing parts from reference TRBV14 and TRBJ2-5): EAGVTQFPSHSVIEKGQTVTLRCDPISGHDNLYWYRRVMGKEIKFLLHFVKESKQDESGMPNNRFLAERTGGTYSTLKVQPAELEDSGVYFCASSQSLGWAQYFGPGTRLLVL.